Given below is one T cell receptor (beta chain) in context. The source of the sample is a study of OX40 agonist ivuxolimab in advanced cancers. In the study overall: The patients' treatment was ivuxolimab, an agonistic anti-OX40 (CD134) antibody. Prior checkpoint blockade (anti-PD-1, anti-PD-L1 or anti-CTLA-4) was permitted; 40% had it. All patients had ivuxolimab intravenously every 2 weeks at 0.01 to 10 mg/kg.

CDR1 is SGDLS and CDR2 is YYNGEE in the germline V gene. The ends lost 7 bases at V and 5 bases at J; junction bases unmatched: 15. The CDR3 covers 17 residues. Peripheral blood came from all dose cohorts at three timepoints. TCRdb keeps only in-frame clones here, not all; method: immunoSEQ multiplex PCR. The sample holds about 13,000 clones; more than 70% are singletons and the top ten take less than 20%. The sequence came from an adult with an advanced solid tumor such as melanoma, head and neck, liver or kidney cancer. This specimen consisted of CD4+ or CD8+ T cells sorted from blood, obtained in a trial of the OX40 agonist ivuxolimab. The chain joins TRBV9 to TRBJ2-6; 7 nucleotides align to TRBD2. The CDR3 DNA is TGTGCCAGCCCTGATCTGACTGGGGGGGGACGGGCCAACGTCCTGACTTTC. Translated, it gives CASPDLTGGGRANVLTF.